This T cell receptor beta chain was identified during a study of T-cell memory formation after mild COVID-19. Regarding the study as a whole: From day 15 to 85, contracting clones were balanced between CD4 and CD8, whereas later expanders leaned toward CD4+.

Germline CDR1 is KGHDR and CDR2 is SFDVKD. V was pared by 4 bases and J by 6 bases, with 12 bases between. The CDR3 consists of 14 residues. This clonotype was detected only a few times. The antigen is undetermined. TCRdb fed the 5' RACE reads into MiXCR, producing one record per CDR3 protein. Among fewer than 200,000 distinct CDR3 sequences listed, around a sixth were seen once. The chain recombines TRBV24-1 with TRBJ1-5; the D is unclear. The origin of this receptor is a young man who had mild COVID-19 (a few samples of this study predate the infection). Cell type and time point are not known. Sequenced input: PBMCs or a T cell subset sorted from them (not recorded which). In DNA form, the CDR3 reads TGTGCCACCAGTGACAGAGGGAGGGTTCAGCCCCAGCATTTT. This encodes CATSDRGRVQPQHF.